These 21 T cell receptor beta chains originate from one sample sequenced in a study of beta chain features in type 1 diabetes. Expressed TCRB transcripts were sequenced after all isolated RNA was converted to cDNA. TCRdb's table, derived via immunoSEQ multiplex PCR, lists solely in-frame clones and lacks some. The profile shows roughly 160,000 clones, around 8.6% of them singletons. What these receptors recognize is not known. Study findings and constraints: Moderately but significantly shorter TCRB CDR3s were found in Type 1 diabetes patients in all four CD4+ subsets.

The sample was central memory CD4+ T cells from blood. These TCRs come from a woman younger than 35 with type 1 diabetes.

The V gene is TRBV15, the J gene TRBJ2-7, with D maybe TRBD2 (5 bases). The CDR3 loop spans 13 amino acids. The V and J ends lost 5 bases and 4 bases respectively, with 12 bases between them. Germline-derived CDR1 and CDR2 are LNHNV and YYDKDF (reference sequence). CDR3 amino acids: CATSDGNTYEQYF. CDR3 nucleotide sequence: TGTGCCACCAGCGACGGGAATACTTACGAGCAGTACTTC.

This clone was recorded a few times. The chain recombines TRBV29-1 with TRBJ2-3; TRBD2 matches at 7 bases. CDR3 length equals 16 residues. The germline gives CDR1 SQVTM, CDR2 ANQGSEA. V lost 0 bases to trimming and J lost 8 bases; unmatched junction nucleotides: 14. CDR3 loop: CSVEDPWGGLGGTQYF. The CDR3, as DNA: TGCAGCGTTGAAGATCCCTGGGGGGGTCTTGGGGGTACGCAGTATTTT.

The sample holds many counts of this clone. J is TRBJ2-2 and V is TRBV19, with TRBD1 as a possible D gene (7 bases). CDR3 length: 16 amino acids. Germline V gives CDR1 LNHDA, CDR2 SQIVND (reference sequence). Trimming removed 8 bases at V and 0 bases at J, with 16 bases between. CDR3 DNA: TGTGCCAGTGAGAGGGGGGACAGCACGAACACCGGGGAGCTGTTTTTT. It translates to CASERGDSTNTGELFF.

Only a few counts were recorded for this clone. The chain links TRBV9 to TRBJ2-5; 7 bases align to TRBD2. Per the germline V gene, CDR1 is SGDLS and CDR2 is YYNGEE. This CDR3 comprises 15 residues. V lost 0 bases to trimming and J lost 1 base; unmatched junction nucleotides: 3. This CDR3 reads CASSVASGGQETQYF. The CDR3 nucleotides are TGTGCCAGCAGCGTAGCCTCGGGAGGCCAAGAGACCCAGTACTTC.

This rearrangement joins TRBV5-5 to TRBJ1-2; 8 nucleotides agree with TRBD1. The CDR3 extends over 14 amino acids. CDR1 is SGHKS, CDR2 YYEKEE, per germline (reference sequence). The J segment lost 6 bases and the V segment lost 2 bases, leaving 6 bases of the junction unmatched. The CDR3 here is CASSFNRGGDGYTF. The DNA for the CDR3 is TGTGCCAGCAGCTTTAACAGGGGGGGGGATGGCTACACCTTC.

CDR3 sequence: CASSRQGGNNEQFF. DNA of the CDR3: TGTGCCAGCAGCCGACAGGGGGGGAACAATGAGCAGTTCTTC. The J gene is TRBJ2-1, the V gene TRBV11-3; TRBD1 agrees at 9 bases. Germline V gene data show CDR1 as SGHNT and CDR2 as YENEEA. V trimming: 5 bases; J trimming: 5 bases; junction bases outside the gene matches: 4. The CDR3 is 14 residues long. The full variable domain, completed using reference TRBV11-3 and TRBJ2-1, is EAGVVQSPRYKIIEKKQPVAFWCNPISGHNTLYWYLQNLGQGPELLIRYENEEAVDDSQLPKDRFSAERLKGVDSTLKIQPAELGDSAVYLCASSRQGGNNEQFFGPGTRLTVL.

The table lists this clone with a few counts. The J gene is TRBJ2-7, the V gene TRBV21-1; the table names TRBD1, a call not compared with the DNA. TRBV21-1 is designated a pseudogene. CDR3 size: 15 residues. DNA of the CDR3: TGTGCCAGCACCGACCCGGGACATCATTCCTACGAGCAGTACTTC. Protein: CASTDPGHHSYEQYF.

This clone has more than one count but fewer than ten. The chain combines TRBV5-1 with TRBJ1-6; 8 nucleotides align to TRBD1. J gave up 7 bases and V 1 base, and 13 bases lay outside the gene matches. This CDR3 is 18 amino acids long. Germline lookup yields CDR1 SGHRS and CDR2 YFSETQ. The CDR3 here is CASSLNSGQEASNSPLHF. The CDR3 nucleotides are TGCGCCAGCAGCTTGAATTCGGGACAGGAGGCGAGCAATTCACCCCTCCACTTT.

The chain uses TRBV9 and TRBJ1-1; 9 bases are shared with TRBD1. There are 15 residues in the CDR3. Trimming cost V 0 bases and J 5 bases; bases outside gene matches: 5. CDR1 is SGDLS, CDR2 YYNGEE, per germline. The CDR3 bases are TGTGCCAGCAGCGTAGCTATGACAGGGGGAACTGAAGCTTTCTTT. Encoded protein: CASSVAMTGGTEAFF.

The sample holds a few counts of this clone. This chain connects TRBV7-2 to TRBJ2-7, with 9 bases lining up with TRBD1. Germline assignment: CDR1 SGHTA and CDR2 FQGNSA. The CDR3 consists of 16 residues. The ends lost 1 base at V and 4 bases at J; junction bases unmatched: 8. Written as DNA, the CDR3 is TGTGCCAGCAGCTTAGTAGCGACAGGGGGTTTATACGAGCAGTACTTC. This gives the protein CASSLVATGGLYEQYF. Full variable domain (outside the CDR3, taken from reference TRBV7-2 and TRBJ2-7): GAGVSQSPSNKVTEKGKDVELRCDPISGHTALYWYRQSLGQGLEFLIYFQGNSAPDKSGLPSDRFSAERTGGSVSTLTIQRTQQEDSAVYLCASSLVATGGLYEQYFGPGTRLTVT.

This sequence joins TRBV27 and TRBJ2-3; TRBD1 matches 7 bases. Germline V gene lookup returns CDR1 MNHEY and CDR2 SMNVEV (reference sequence). CDR3 size: 15 residues. Losses at the gene ends were 5 bases for V and 7 bases for J; bases not matched to a gene: 12. CDR3 protein: CASSPPGQQLYTQYF. The CDR3 DNA follows: TGTGCCAGCAGTCCACCGGGACAGCAACTCTATACGCAGTATTTT.

V is TRBV18 and J is TRBJ2-7; 10 bases are shared with TRBD2. The V gene end was trimmed by 4 bases and the J gene end by 3 bases; junction bases not matched to a gene: 3. The CDR3 runs 14 residues. The germline gives CDR1 KGHSH, CDR2 LQKENI. The CDR3 loop is CASSRTSGVYEQYF. In DNA, the CDR3 is TGTGCCAGCTCACGCACTAGCGGGGTCTACGAGCAGTACTTC. The variable domain in full, completed from reference TRBV18 and TRBJ2-7, reads NAGVMQNPRHLVRRRGQEARLRCSPMKGHSHVYWYRQLPEEGLKFMVYLQKENIIDESGMPKERFSAEFPKEGPSILRIQQVVRGDSAAYFCASSRTSGVYEQYFGPGTRLTVT.

The CDR3: CATSRIPRDEQFF. The CDR3 DNA sequence: TGTGCCACCAGCAGGATACCGAGGGATGAGCAGTTCTTC. This rearrangement joins TRBV15 to TRBJ2-1; possible D gene TRBD2, 5 bases. This CDR3 region has 13 residues. In germline, CDR1 is LNHNV, CDR2 YYDKDF (reference sequence). Deletions cut 3 bases from V and 8 bases from J, with 11 bases between. The full variable domain, rest sourced from reference TRBV15 and TRBJ2-1, is DAMVIQNPRYQVTQFGKPVTLSCSQTLNHNVMYWYQQKSSQAPKLLFHYYDKDFNNEADTPDNFQSRRPNTSFCFLDIRSPGLGDTAMYLCATSRIPRDEQFFGPGTRLTVL.

This clone was observed a few times. This chain links TRBV7-9 with TRBJ1-3; D is ambiguous. Germline values: CDR1 SEHNR, CDR2 FQNEAQ (reference sequence). This CDR3 has 16 residues. Trimming cost V 5 bases and J 0 bases, with 14 bases left between them. CDR3 amino acids: CASSPLGLNSGNTIYF. Here the CDR3 DNA reads TGTGCCAGCAGCCCCCTTGGCTTAAACTCTGGAAACACCATATATTTT.

This clone was observed a few times. The gene calls are TRBV7-8 and TRBJ2-3; 8 bases match TRBD2. The CDR3 totals 20 residues. After removal of 2 bases from V and 3 bases from J, the junction contained 19 bases not matched to a gene. Germline CDR1 is SGHVS and CDR2 is FQNEAQ. CDR3 nucleotides: TGTGCCAGCAGCTTACGACACCCCAGAGGGAGCGGGAGTGGGACAGATACGCAGTATTTT. Translation gives CASSLRHPRGSGSGTDTQYF.

Only a few counts were recorded for this clone. The V call is TRBV28, the J call TRBJ2-7, with D perhaps TRBD1 (6 bases). V was pared by 5 bases and J by 5 bases, with 10 bases between. The CDR3 consists of 12 residues. The germline V gene encodes CDR1 MDHEN and CDR2 SYDVKM. Here the CDR3 DNA reads TGTGCCAGCAGTCAACAGGGTAACGAGCAGTACTTC. Its translation is CASSQQGNEQYF.

This clone has just a few counts. The rearrangement links TRBV7-2 to TRBJ2-1; 9 bases are a match to TRBD1. The CDR3 loop spans 16 amino acids. The germline V gene encodes CDR1 SGHTA and CDR2 FQGNSA. With 5 bases clipped from V and 2 bases from J, the junction kept 7 bases outside the gene matches. The CDR3: CASSGGTGKAYNEQFF. The CDR3 DNA reads as TGTGCCAGCAGCGGAGGGACAGGGAAAGCCTACAATGAGCAGTTCTTC.

This clone was seen more than once but under ten times. The chain carries TRBV7-2 and TRBJ2-7, with D hard to call. The CDR3 has 14 amino acids. From germline, CDR1 is SGHTA and CDR2 FQGNSA. V lost 5 bases and J 3 bases, leaving 14 bases between the germline ends. The CDR3 is CASSPDWSGYEQYF. DNA for the CDR3: TGTGCCAGCAGCCCAGACTGGAGTGGCTACGAGCAGTACTTC.

This clone has ten or more counts. The J gene is TRBJ2-3, the V gene TRBV10-2; D uncertain. Trimming removed 5 bases at V and 4 bases at J, with 4 bases between. Germline V lookup: CDR1 WSHSY, CDR2 SAAADI. CDR3 length: 11 amino acids. CDR3 nucleotides: TGCGCCAGCAGTCAATCAGATACGCAGTATTTT. This gives the protein CASSQSDTQYF.

The chain links TRBV5-4 to TRBJ2-3; TRBD2 matches 7 bases. Unmatched junction bases numbered 4, after V lost 6 bases and J lost 3 bases. Germline values: CDR1 SGHNT, CDR2 YYREEE (reference sequence). CDR3 length: 13 amino acids. The CDR3 here is CASKSRGTDTQYF. DNA for the CDR3: TGTGCCAGCAAGTCGCGGGGGACAGATACGCAGTATTTT.

This sequence joins TRBV4-1 and TRBJ1-5, with a tentative D call TRBD1 (6 bases). Germline V lookup: CDR1 MGHRA, CDR2 YSYEKL. This CDR3 comprises 17 residues. V was trimmed by 0 bases and J by 9 bases, leaving 21 bases between them. The CDR3 sequence: CASSQDTDSHNQAPQHF. DNA of the CDR3: TGCGCCAGCAGCCAAGATACGGACAGCCACAATCAAGCGCCCCAGCATTTT.